Below, 22 T cell receptor beta chains from the same sample are listed, as sequenced in a study of T cell repertoires in cytomegalovirus infection. TCRdb independently ran MiXCR on the reads; one entry per CDR3 protein. The sample holds about 98,000 distinct CDR3 sequences; 15% to 20% are singletons and the top ten take about 8.8%. The sample comprised PBMCs. Receptors were obtained from a human donor in good health (CMV status not recorded). Some clones in this sample may be carry-over from other donors' samples.

This clonotype was counted ten times or more. The V gene is TRBV7-2, the J gene TRBJ2-2; weak D call: TRBD1 (6 bases). Germline V gene sequence: CDR1 SGHTA, CDR2 FQGNSA. This CDR3 has 14 residues. The V and J ends lost 5 bases and 7 bases respectively, with 14 bases between them. The CDR3 DNA reads as TGTGCCAGCAGCCCGACAGGAGATAGCGGGGAGCTGTTTTTT. It translates to CASSPTGDSGELFF.

This rearrangement joins TRBV12-3 or TRBV12-4 to TRBJ2-5; TRBD2 matches at 8 bases. With 6 bases clipped from V and 9 bases from J, the junction kept 12 bases outside the gene matches. The CDR3 loop spans 14 amino acids. The CDR3 protein is CASSLGLAAGAQYF. As DNA, the CDR3 is TGTGCCAGCAGCCTAGGACTAGCCGCCGGGGCCCAGTACTTC.

The CDR3 sequence is CASFPRGTSGANVLTF. In DNA form, the CDR3 reads TGTGCCAGCTTTCCCCGGGGGACCTCTGGGGCCAACGTCCTGACTTTC. The rearrangement links TRBV25-1 to TRBJ2-6; TRBD2 might be the D (6 bases). This CDR3 spans 16 amino acids. V was clipped by 8 bases and J by 0 bases, with 14 bases between them. The V gene's germline CDR1 is MGHDK and CDR2 SYGVNS.

The chain uses TRBV29-1 and TRBJ1-3, with D hard to call. Trimming stripped 5 bases from V and 4 bases from J, with 12 bases between. This CDR3 is built from 13 residues. Germline V gene lookup returns CDR1 SQVTM and CDR2 ANQGSEA. The CDR3 nucleotides are TGCAGCGTTCGGGAATCGGGAGGAAACACCATATATTTT. Translation: CSVRESGGNTIYF.

The sample holds many counts of this clonotype. This chain joins TRBV7-2 and TRBJ2-3; weak D call: TRBD1 (6 bases). Per the germline V gene, CDR1 is SGHTA and CDR2 is FQGNSA. V was trimmed by 1 base and J by 1 base, leaving 9 bases between them. CDR3 size: 15 residues. As DNA, the CDR3 is TGTGCCAGCAGCTTAGGGGGGCGCGGCACAGATACGCAGTATTTT. It yields the protein CASSLGGRGTDTQYF.

This clonotype was seen many times. This rearrangement joins TRBV7-2 to TRBJ1-5, with TRBD1 matching over 7 bases. V gave up 2 bases and J gave up 4 bases; unmatched junction bases: 2. Germline loops: CDR1 SGHTA, CDR2 FQGNSA. This CDR3 spans 14 amino acids. The CDR3 nucleotides read TGTGCCAGCAGCTTACGGGACAGAAATCAGCCCCAGCATTTT. Translation: CASSLRDRNQPQHF.

This clonotype was found many times. This chain links TRBV6-6 with TRBJ1-1; 11 nucleotides line up with TRBD1. This CDR3 has 16 amino acids. Germline CDR1 is MNHNY and CDR2 is SVGAGI (reference sequence). The J segment lost 0 bases and the V segment lost 2 bases, leaving 2 bases of the junction unmatched. This chain's CDR3 is CASSYGTGGLNTEAFF. CDR3 coding DNA: TGTGCCAGCAGTTACGGGACAGGGGGATTGAACACTGAAGCTTTCTTT.

This clonotype was recorded many times. V and J are TRBV7-2 and TRBJ2-7; D may be TRBD1 (5 bases). Germline loops: CDR1 SGHTA, CDR2 FQGNSA. Between the trimmed V and J ends, which lost 5 bases and 3 bases, there was a span of 17 bases. The CDR3 has 15 amino acids. The CDR3 spells CASSLDSPSYYEQYF. Written as DNA, the CDR3 is TGTGCCAGCAGCCTCGACAGTCCCTCTTACTACGAGCAGTACTTC.

This clonotype was counted at least ten times. CDR3 region: CASSRTSNTGELFF. CDR3 sequence (DNA): TGTGCCAGCAGCCGGACAAGCAACACCGGGGAGCTGTTTTTT. This chain uses TRBV7-3 with TRBJ2-2, with D possibly being TRBD1 (5 bases). This CDR3 comprises 14 residues. In germline, CDR1 is SGHTA, CDR2 FQGTGA. The V and J ends lost 5 bases and 2 bases respectively, with 9 bases between them. Variable domain in full (rest from reference TRBV7-3 and TRBJ2-2): GAGVSQTPSNKVTEKGKYVELRCDPISGHTALYWYRQSLGQGPEFLIYFQGTGAADDSGLPNDRFFAVRPEGSVSTLKIQRTERGDSAVYLCASSRTSNTGELFFGEGSRLTVL.

This clonotype was picked up many times. The chain recombines TRBV5-5 with TRBJ2-1; 13 nucleotides agree with TRBD2. The germline V gene has CDR1 SGHKS and CDR2 YYEKEE (reference sequence). The CDR3 runs 15 residues. V lost 4 bases and J lost 10; bases outside the gene matches: 8. CDR3 residues: CASSPTSGGAGEQFF. CDR3 nucleotide sequence: TGTGCCAGCAGCCCCACTAGCGGGGGGGCCGGGGAGCAGTTCTTC. Full variable domain (rest looked up from reference TRBV5-5 and TRBJ2-1): DAGVTQSPTHLIKTRGQQVTLRCSPISGHKSVSWYQQVLGQGPQFIFQYYEKEERGRGNFPDRFSARQFPNYSSELNVNALLLGDSALYLCASSPTSGGAGEQFFGPGTRLTVL.

This clonotype was counted ten times or more. The rearrangement links TRBV7-2 to TRBJ1-5; D possibly corresponds to TRBD1 (5 bases). V lost 5 bases and J 0 bases, leaving 17 bases between the germline ends. The germline CDR1 and CDR2 sequences are SGHTA and FQGNSA. The CDR3 length is 17 residues. The CDR3 loop reads CASSQGPQGYSNQPQHF. The DNA of the CDR3 is TGTGCCAGCAGCCAGGGCCCCCAAGGGTATAGCAATCAGCCCCAGCATTTT.

V gene TRBV29-1 combines with J gene TRBJ2-3, with 9 bases that match TRBD2. Germline V gene lookup returns CDR1 SQVTM and CDR2 ANQGSEA. V shed 4 bases, J shed 7 bases, and the junction held 6 bases outside the gene matches. The CDR3 totals 13 residues. CDR3 amino acids: CSVVAGGPNTQYF. The CDR3 DNA reads TGCAGCGTTGTGGCGGGGGGGCCTAATACGCAGTATTTT.

The table lists this clonotype with many counts. This rearrangement joins TRBV7-3 to TRBJ2-7; 7 bases are shared with TRBD1. Germline CDR1 is SGHTA and CDR2 is FQGTGA. The J segment lost 5 bases and the V segment lost 5 bases, leaving 6 bases of the junction unmatched. The CDR3 has 13 amino acids. CDR3 in amino acids: CASSIRQGDEQYF. The CDR3, as DNA: TGTGCCAGCAGCATAAGACAGGGCGACGAGCAGTACTTC.

In its sample, this clonotype was seen many times. This chain uses TRBV7-2 with TRBJ2-7; D is uncertain. Trimming removed 1 base from V and 2 bases from J, with 9 bases in between. The V gene's germline CDR1 is SGHTA and CDR2 FQGNSA. There are 14 residues in the CDR3. This chain's CDR3 is CASSLVGTTYEQYF. Here the CDR3 DNA reads TGTGCCAGCAGCTTAGTCGGCACGACCTACGAGCAGTACTTC.

This clonotype has ten or more counts. This chain joins TRBV7-2 and TRBJ1-2; TRBD1 matches 8 bases. Germline-derived CDR1 and CDR2 are SGHTA and FQGNSA. The CDR3 runs 15 residues. V lost 5 bases, J lost 2 bases, and 7 bases stayed unmatched. DNA for the CDR3: TGTGCCAGCAGCCCAACAGGGGGTACGAACTATGGCTACACCTTC. It is translated as CASSPTGGTNYGYTF.

The table lists this clonotype with many counts. The chain joins TRBV7-2 to TRBJ1-2, with D unresolved. Germline lookup yields CDR1 SGHTA and CDR2 FQGNSA. The CDR3 loop spans 15 amino acids. The V and J ends lost 6 bases and 2 bases respectively, with 16 bases between them. CDR3 loop: CASSPGRATNYGYTF. In nucleotides, the CDR3 is TGTGCCAGCAGTCCCGGCCGAGCCACGAACTATGGCTACACCTTC.

This clonotype was counted at least ten times. V and J are TRBV6-1 and TRBJ2-1; D unresolved. This CDR3 region has 15 residues. V lost 0 bases and J 0 bases, leaving 6 bases between the germline ends. The germline gives CDR1 MNHNS, CDR2 SASEGT. CDR3 amino acids: CASSEAWASYNEQFF. The CDR3 nucleotides read TGTGCCAGCAGTGAAGCTTGGGCCTCCTACAATGAGCAGTTCTTC.

This clonotype was observed at least ten times. The J gene is TRBJ1-1, the V gene TRBV27; 8 bases are shared with TRBD1. There are 15 residues in the CDR3. V was pared by 8 bases and J by 0 bases, with 8 bases of the junction left unmatched. Per the germline V gene, CDR1 is MNHEY and CDR2 is SMNVEV (reference sequence). The CDR3 sequence is CASSNRRGLNTEAFF. For the CDR3, the DNA is TGTGCCAGCTCCAATCGCAGGGGGCTGAACACTGAAGCTTTCTTT.

This clonotype was observed a few times. The rearrangement uses TRBV30 and TRBJ1-1; unclear D gene. Germline CDR1 GTSNPN, CDR2 SVGIG (reference sequence). Deletions cut 0 bases from V and 0 bases from J, with 2 bases between. The length of the CDR3 is 12 residues. CDR3 amino acids: CAWSVLNTEAFF. The CDR3 DNA is TGTGCCTGGAGTGTTTTGAACACTGAAGCTTTCTTT.

This clonotype was picked up many times. The genes are TRBV11-2 and TRBJ1-4, with TRBD1 as a possible D gene (6 bases). V was trimmed by 2 bases and J by 11 bases, leaving 9 bases between them. Germline lookup yields CDR1 SGHAT and CDR2 FQNNGV. CDR3 size: 12 residues. The CDR3 protein is CASSLQTGKLFF. For the CDR3, the DNA is TGTGCCAGCAGCTTACAGACAGGCAAACTGTTTTTT.

The sample holds many counts of this clonotype. This CDR3 reads CASSPGQGYEQYF. The CDR3, as DNA: TGTGCCAGCAGCCCCGGACAGGGGTACGAGCAGTACTTC. The J gene is TRBJ2-7, the V gene TRBV7-2; 9 positions match TRBD1. The CDR3 loop spans 13 amino acids. J gave up 4 bases and V 5 bases, and 3 bases lay outside the gene matches. In germline, CDR1 is SGHTA, CDR2 FQGNSA.

This clonotype was picked up many times. The chain links TRBV7-2 to TRBJ1-1; 7 bases match TRBD1. Germline trimming cut 2 bases from V and 3 bases from J; bases unmatched to any gene: 3. The CDR3 is 14 amino acids. Germline lookup yields CDR1 SGHTA and CDR2 FQGNSA. CDR3 sequence: CASSLQGGDTEAFF. CDR3 in DNA: TGTGCCAGCAGCTTACAGGGGGGAGACACTGAAGCTTTCTTT.